The rows below give T cell receptor beta chains drawn from one sample of a study of blood T cells in healthy people across ages. One entry per CDR3 protein, called by TCRdb with MiXCR from the 5' RACE reads. The sample shows about a million distinct CDR3 sequences, just over 50% of them seen only once. The sample taken for sequencing was blood. The receptors derive from a woman aged 60-75 years in good health. The CDR3 runs from the conserved cysteine through the conserved F or W. Each record gives: J gene, V gene, D gene, clone size, CDR3 protein, CDR3 DNA. D genes are given only for firm matches. Rows give clone size only sometimes, using once, few, many, or a class for an expanded clone.

j_gene: TRBJ1-5
v_gene: TRBV30
d_gene: NA
abundance: NA
CDR3aa: CAWSAGLGNQPQHF
CDR3nt: TGTGCCTGGAGTGCAGGGTTGGGGAATCAGCCCCAGCATTTT

j_gene: TRBJ2-7
v_gene: TRBV10-3
d_gene: NA
abundance: NA
CDR3aa: CATGENYEQYF
CDR3nt: TGTGCCACCGGAGAGAACTACGAGCAGTACTTC

j_gene: TRBJ2-1
v_gene: TRBV5-1
d_gene: TRBD2
abundance: NA
CDR3aa: CASSAGGPHNEQFF
CDR3nt: TGCGCCAGCAGCGCGGGAGGGCCTCATAATGAGCAGTTCTTC

j_gene: TRBJ2-6
v_gene: TRBV6-1
d_gene: TRBD1
abundance: NA
CDR3aa: CASSRLIRQGWSGANVLTF
CDR3nt: TGTGCCAGCAGCCGCCTTATAAGACAGGGATGGTCTGGGGCCAACGTCCTGACTTTC

j_gene: TRBJ2-7
v_gene: TRBV27
d_gene: NA
abundance: NA
CDR3aa: CASSRSIRDEQYF
CDR3nt: TGTGCCAGCAGCCGGTCAATCCGGGACGAGCAGTACTTC

j_gene: TRBJ2-3
v_gene: TRBV7-7
d_gene: NA
abundance: NA
CDR3aa: CASSSTPGVGTQYF
CDR3nt: TGTGCCAGCAGCTCGACTCCGGGGGTTGGTACGCAGTATTTT

j_gene: TRBJ2-7
v_gene: TRBV4-1
d_gene: TRBD1
abundance: NA
CDR3aa: CASSQTKTTGFEQYF
CDR3nt: TGCGCCAGCAGCCAAACAAAAACGACAGGGTTCGAGCAGTACTTC

j_gene: TRBJ2-7
v_gene: TRBV6-2/TRBV6-3
d_gene: NA
abundance: NA
CDR3aa: CASRGLLEQKPYEQYF
CDR3nt: TGTGCCAGCAGGGGTCTGCTAGAACAGAAGCCCTACGAGCAGTACTTC

j_gene: TRBJ2-5
v_gene: TRBV28
d_gene: TRBD2
abundance: few
CDR3aa: CASSLRLAGTQDTQYF
CDR3nt: TGTGCCAGCAGTTTGAGACTAGCGGGGACCCAAGATACCCAGTACTTC

j_gene: TRBJ2-7
v_gene: TRBV7-2
d_gene: NA
abundance: NA
CDR3aa: CASSLAIHEQYF
CDR3nt: TGTGCCAGCAGCTTAGCGATCCATGAGCAGTACTTC

j_gene: TRBJ1-2
v_gene: TRBV28
d_gene: NA
abundance: NA
CDR3aa: CASSETETSYGYTF
CDR3nt: TGTGCCAGCAGTGAGACAGAAACTTCCTATGGCTACACCTTC

j_gene: TRBJ1-4
v_gene: TRBV5-1
d_gene: TRBD1
abundance: once
CDR3aa: CASSGTGLSEKLFF
CDR3nt: TGCGCCAGCAGCGGGACAGGGTTATCGGAAAAACTGTTTTTT

j_gene: TRBJ2-1
v_gene: TRBV6-6
d_gene: TRBD2
abundance: NA
CDR3aa: CASSYSIGGRGYNEQFF
CDR3nt: TGTGCCAGCAGTTACTCCATAGGTGGGAGGGGTTACAATGAGCAGTTCTTC

j_gene: TRBJ2-1
v_gene: TRBV29-1
d_gene: NA
abundance: NA
CDR3aa: CSVEGGADEQFF
CDR3nt: TGCAGCGTTGAAGGGGGGGCGGATGAGCAGTTCTTC

j_gene: TRBJ1-6
v_gene: TRBV20-1
d_gene: NA
abundance: few
CDR3aa: CSARDLGQGSYNSPLHF
CDR3nt: TGCAGTGCTAGAGATCTGGGCCAAGGCTCCTATAATTCACCCCTCCACTTT

j_gene: TRBJ1-6
v_gene: TRBV7-9
d_gene: NA
abundance: NA
CDR3aa: CASSSARSPLHF
CDR3nt: TGTGCCAGCAGCTCCGCTCGATCACCCCTCCACTTT

j_gene: TRBJ2-5
v_gene: TRBV12-3/TRBV12-4
d_gene: TRBD2
abundance: NA
CDR3aa: CVSSRSGGKTQYF
CDR3nt: TGCGTCAGCAGTAGGTCGGGGGGAAAGACCCAGTACTTC

j_gene: TRBJ2-5
v_gene: TRBV3-1
d_gene: NA
abundance: NA
CDR3aa: CASSQSLTDTGQYF
CDR3nt: TGTGCCAGCAGCCAATCCCTGACCGACACCGGGCAGTACTTC

j_gene: TRBJ1-6
v_gene: TRBV12-3/TRBV12-4
d_gene: NA
abundance: few
CDR3aa: CASSFVYNSPLHF
CDR3nt: TGTGCCAGCAGTTTTGTTTATAATTCACCCCTCCACTTT

j_gene: TRBJ1-2
v_gene: TRBV4-1
d_gene: NA
abundance: NA
CDR3aa: CANRPNSFDYGYTF
CDR3nt: TGCGCCAACAGACCCAACAGTTTCGACTATGGCTACACCTTC

j_gene: TRBJ2-3
v_gene: TRBV7-8
d_gene: NA
abundance: NA
CDR3aa: CASTVHTDTQYF
CDR3nt: TGTGCCAGCACCGTTCACACAGATACGCAGTATTTT

j_gene: TRBJ2-7
v_gene: TRBV2
d_gene: NA
abundance: few
CDR3aa: CASSDGDREYEQYF
CDR3nt: TGTGCCAGCAGTGATGGCGACAGAGAGTACGAGCAGTACTTC

j_gene: TRBJ2-3
v_gene: TRBV12-3/TRBV12-4
d_gene: TRBD2
abundance: many
CDR3aa: CASIPGLRSDTQYF
CDR3nt: TGTGCCAGCATACCGGGACTAAGGTCAGATACGCAGTATTTT

j_gene: TRBJ2-2
v_gene: TRBV28
d_gene: TRBD2
abundance: NA
CDR3aa: CASYTSGRSGELFF
CDR3nt: TGTGCCAGTTATACTAGCGGGAGATCGGGGGAGCTGTTTTTT

j_gene: TRBJ2-4
v_gene: TRBV21-1
d_gene: NA
abundance: NA
CDR3aa: CASSGRTGKVAKNIQYF
CDR3nt: TGTGCCAGCAGCGGACGGACAGGAAAAGTGGCCAAAAACATTCAGTACTTC

j_gene: TRBJ2-1
v_gene: TRBV4-3
d_gene: TRBD2
abundance: NA
CDR3aa: CANSQALAGISYNEQFF
CDR3nt: TGCGCCAACAGCCAAGCCCTAGCGGGCATCTCCTACAATGAGCAGTTCTTC

j_gene: TRBJ2-1
v_gene: TRBV20-1
d_gene: TRBD1
abundance: once
CDR3aa: CSASRGPYNEQFF
CDR3nt: TGCAGTGCTTCGAGGGGGCCCTACAATGAGCAGTTCTTC

j_gene: TRBJ2-1
v_gene: TRBV12-3/TRBV12-4
d_gene: NA
abundance: NA
CDR3aa: CASRGLNEQFF
CDR3nt: TGTGCCAGCAGGGGGTTAAATGAGCAGTTCTTC

j_gene: TRBJ1-6
v_gene: TRBV7-2
d_gene: NA
abundance: once
CDR3aa: CASSLNSPPSPLHF
CDR3nt: TGTGCCAGCAGCTTAAATAGTCCCCCTTCACCCCTCCACTTT

j_gene: TRBJ2-1
v_gene: TRBV20-1
d_gene: NA
abundance: NA
CDR3aa: CSARDRSGADNEQFF
CDR3nt: TGCAGTGCTAGAGATCGGAGCGGAGCAGACAATGAGCAGTTCTTC

j_gene: TRBJ2-4
v_gene: TRBV20-1
d_gene: TRBD2
abundance: NA
CDR3aa: CSVGAASGGNIQYF
CDR3nt: TGCAGTGTCGGGGCAGCGAGCGGGGGAAACATTCAGTACTTC

j_gene: TRBJ2-3
v_gene: TRBV20-1
d_gene: TRBD2
abundance: NA
CDR3aa: CSAIMALAGTDTQYF
CDR3nt: TGCAGTGCCATCATGGCACTAGCGGGGACAGATACGCAGTATTTT

j_gene: TRBJ1-6
v_gene: TRBV28
d_gene: TRBD1
abundance: NA
CDR3aa: CASSDRGPRPPLHF
CDR3nt: TGTGCCAGCAGTGACAGGGGGCCCAGGCCTCCCCTCCACTTT

j_gene: TRBJ2-1
v_gene: TRBV20-1
d_gene: TRBD2
abundance: NA
CDR3aa: CSASEIAGGSHFDYNEQFF
CDR3nt: TGCAGTGCTAGTGAAATAGCGGGGGGCTCCCACTTCGACTACAATGAGCAGTTCTTC

j_gene: TRBJ2-5
v_gene: TRBV9
d_gene: NA
abundance: few
CDR3aa: CASSVGGPEETQYF
CDR3nt: TGTGCCAGCAGCGTAGGGGGGCCGGAAGAGACCCAGTACTTC

j_gene: TRBJ2-3
v_gene: TRBV12-3/TRBV12-4
d_gene: TRBD2
abundance: NA
CDR3aa: CASRDLAGAVDTQYF
CDR3nt: TGTGCCAGCAGGGACTTAGCGGGAGCAGTAGATACGCAGTATTTT

j_gene: TRBJ2-7
v_gene: TRBV4-1
d_gene: TRBD1
abundance: NA
CDR3aa: CASSQEAGSSTGGEQYF
CDR3nt: TGCGCCAGCAGCCAAGAAGCCGGGTCCAGTACAGGGGGCGAGCAGTACTTC

j_gene: TRBJ2-7
v_gene: TRBV12-3/TRBV12-4
d_gene: NA
abundance: NA
CDR3aa: CASRLHDYEQYF
CDR3nt: TGTGCCAGCAGGTTACATGACTACGAGCAGTACTTC

j_gene: TRBJ2-7
v_gene: TRBV7-2
d_gene: TRBD2
abundance: NA
CDR3aa: CASSLVSGGPHEQYF
CDR3nt: TGTGCCAGCAGCTTAGTATCGGGAGGGCCGCACGAGCAGTACTTC

j_gene: TRBJ2-3
v_gene: TRBV27
d_gene: TRBD1
abundance: NA
CDR3aa: CASSTGTVSSTDTQYF
CDR3nt: TGTGCCAGCAGTACTGGGACAGTCTCTAGCACAGATACGCAGTATTTT

j_gene: TRBJ2-1
v_gene: TRBV10-3
d_gene: NA
abundance: NA
CDR3aa: CAISGTGVDEQFF
CDR3nt: TGTGCCATCAGTGGTACCGGGGTCGATGAGCAGTTCTTC

j_gene: TRBJ2-4
v_gene: TRBV27
d_gene: TRBD1
abundance: few
CDR3aa: CASRGQGVNIQYF
CDR3nt: TGTGCCAGCCGCGGACAGGGAGTAAACATTCAGTACTTC

j_gene: TRBJ2-7
v_gene: TRBV6-2/TRBV6-3
d_gene: TRBD1
abundance: NA
CDR3aa: CASSDWTGSYEQYF
CDR3nt: TGTGCCAGCAGTGACTGGACAGGGAGCTACGAGCAGTACTTC

j_gene: TRBJ2-3
v_gene: TRBV5-6
d_gene: NA
abundance: NA
CDR3aa: CASSLRVGPRTDTQYF
CDR3nt: TGTGCCAGCAGCTTAAGGGTGGGACCTCGCACAGATACGCAGTATTTT

j_gene: TRBJ2-1
v_gene: TRBV27
d_gene: TRBD2
abundance: few
CDR3aa: CASSLSSTGNAKREGHNEQFF
CDR3nt: TGTGCCAGCAGTTTATCGTCGACAGGAAATGCTAAGCGGGAGGGCCACAATGAGCAGTTCTTC

j_gene: TRBJ2-1
v_gene: TRBV20-1
d_gene: NA
abundance: once
CDR3aa: CSASIQAGPVNEQFF
CDR3nt: TGCAGTGCTAGTATTCAGGCAGGGCCCGTCAATGAGCAGTTCTTC